These 27 T cell receptor beta chains share one sample of origin, sequenced in a study of identical twins. A single record per CDR3 protein comes from TCRdb applying MiXCR to the 5' RACE reads. The sample has about 790,000 distinct CDR3 sequences, over 15% seen once. This sample was shared with a second study, whose subject was T cells expressing NK-cell markers.

Sequenced: PBMCs. These receptors all stem from a woman younger than 35 in good health.

This clonotype has only a few counts. V is TRBV10-3 and J is TRBJ2-7; the D is unclear. The CDR3 covers 12 residues. Germline V gene sequence: CDR1 ENHRY, CDR2 SYGVKD. V was pared by 3 bases and J by 3 bases, with 6 bases between. The CDR3, as DNA: TGTGCCATCAGTGATCACAGCTACGAGCAGTACTTC. It translates to CAISDHSYEQYF.

The rearrangement links TRBV5-4 to TRBJ2-1; tentatively, D is TRBD2 (6 bases). The length of the CDR3 is 17 residues. V lost 3 bases and J lost 2, with 18 bases in between. Germline CDR1 SGHNT, CDR2 YYREEE (reference sequence). This CDR3 is CASSYPPTGVAYNEQFF. CDR3 nucleotide sequence: TGTGCCAGCAGCTATCCCCCGACGGGAGTCGCCTACAATGAGCAGTTCTTC.

This sequence joins TRBV5-1 and TRBJ2-5; D is perhaps TRBD2 (6 bases). Deletions cut 3 bases from V and 7 bases from J, with 13 bases between. The CDR3 has 13 amino acids. Germline loops: CDR1 SGHRS, CDR2 YFSETQ. Here the CDR3 reads CASSWDFTGTQYF. The CDR3 DNA sequence: TGCGCCAGCAGCTGGGACTTTACTGGGACCCAGTACTTC.

V gene TRBV7-2 combines with J gene TRBJ2-3, with TRBD2 matching over 7 bases. This CDR3 is built from 17 residues. Per the germline V gene, CDR1 is SGHTA and CDR2 is FQGNSA. The ends lost 5 bases at V and 1 base at J; junction bases unmatched: 12. The CDR3 nucleotides are TGTGCCAGCAGCCCGAAGAGAGCGGGGAAAGGCACAGATACGCAGTATTTT. Amino acid sequence: CASSPKRAGKGTDTQYF.

This clonotype was seen only a few times. The DNA of the CDR3 is TGCAGTGCTACCGGGTACGGGGGCACAGATACGCAGTATTTT. It encodes CSATGYGGTDTQYF. V gene TRBV20-1 combines with J gene TRBJ2-3, with D possibly TRBD2 on 5 matching bases. Trimming stripped 4 bases from V and 1 base from J, with 12 bases between. This CDR3 spans 14 amino acids. Per the germline V gene, CDR1 is DFQATT and CDR2 is SNEGSKA (reference sequence).

In this sample, this clonotype turned up a few times. This rearrangement joins TRBV29-1 to TRBJ2-2, with 7 nucleotides matching TRBD2. The V and J ends lost 0 bases and 6 bases, in that order; junction bases with no gene match: 4. This CDR3 comprises 14 residues. The germline gives CDR1 SQVTM, CDR2 ANQGSEA. The CDR3 bases are TGCAGCGTTGAAGAAAAGGGGAGGGCCGGGGAGCTGTTTTTT. Its protein is CSVEEKGRAGELFF.

There are a few counts of this clonotype. This chain links TRBV30 with TRBJ2-1; the D is unclear. V was cut by 1 base and J by 1 base, with 5 bases left in between. Germline V lookup: CDR1 GTSNPN, CDR2 SVGIG (reference sequence). This CDR3 contains 13 residues. As DNA, the CDR3 is TGTGCCTGGAGTGGTCTGTCCTACAATGAGCAGTTCTTC. Residues: CAWSGLSYNEQFF. The whole variable domain, filled in from reference TRBV30 and TRBJ2-1, reads SQTIHQWPATLVQPVGSPLSLECTVEGTSNPNLYWYRQAAGRGLQLLFYSVGIGQISSEVPQNLSASRPQDRQFILSSKKLLLSDSGFYLCAWSGLSYNEQFFGPGTRLTVL.

In this sample, this clonotype turned up a few times. CDR3 protein: CASSLRDKQYF. The CDR3, as DNA: TGTGCCAGCAGCCTCCGGGACAAGCAGTACTTC. V gene TRBV7-9 combines with J gene TRBJ2-7; tentatively, D is TRBD1 (6 bases). The V gene's germline CDR1 is SEHNR and CDR2 FQNEAQ (reference sequence). The length of the CDR3 is 11 residues. V was trimmed by 5 bases and J by 8 bases, leaving 10 bases between them.

The V gene is TRBV20-1, the J gene TRBJ2-7; 7 bases fit TRBD1. Germline lookup yields CDR1 DFQATT and CDR2 SNEGSKA (reference sequence). Trimming cost V 0 bases and J 2 bases; bases outside gene matches: 7. CDR3 length equals 15 residues. CDR3 loop: CSARDWKTGPYEQYF. In nucleotides, the CDR3 is TGCAGTGCTAGAGATTGGAAGACAGGGCCCTACGAGCAGTACTTC.

In this sample, this clonotype turned up a few times. This chain joins TRBV10-3 and TRBJ2-7; D not resolved. Trimming took 2 bases from V and 3 from J, leaving 5 bases between them. The CDR3 consists of 12 residues. Per the germline V gene, CDR1 is ENHRY and CDR2 is SYGVKD. CDR3 loop: CAISEADYEQYF. The CDR3 coding sequence is TGTGCCATCAGTGAGGCAGACTACGAGCAGTACTTC.

This chain connects TRBV9 to TRBJ1-5; no definite D call. Germline lookup yields CDR1 SGDLS and CDR2 YYNGEE. V was pared by 3 bases and J by 0 bases, with 19 bases between. CDR3 length: 18 residues. CDR3 bases: TGTGCCAGCAGCGCCTCATCTCAGCTATTAAATAGCAATCAGCCCCAGCATTTT. Protein sequence: CASSASSQLLNSNQPQHF.

This clonotype was seen only a few times. CDR3 sequence reads: CATSSLLNYGYTF. The CDR3 DNA sequence: TGTGCCACCAGCAGTTTGCTTAACTATGGCTACACCTTC. The V gene is TRBV15, the J gene TRBJ1-2; no reliable D call. The CDR3 sequence is 13 residues long. CDR1 is LNHNV, CDR2 YYDKDF, per germline (reference sequence). Trimming removed 3 bases from V and 1 base from J, with 6 bases in between.

The chain is built from TRBV2 and TRBJ1-5, with 7 positions matching TRBD1. With 6 bases clipped from V and 4 bases from J, the junction kept 9 bases outside the gene matches. The germline V gene encodes CDR1 SNHLY and CDR2 FYNNEI. The CDR3 sequence is 15 residues long. CDR3 sequence (DNA): TGTGCCAGCAGCGTGACAGGGAACCAGAATCAGCCCCAGCATTTT. Its protein is CASSVTGNQNQPQHF.

This clonotype was observed a few times. This chain connects TRBV10-2 to TRBJ2-1; 10 nucleotides line up with TRBD2. The germline CDR1 and CDR2 sequences are WSHSY and SAAADI. CDR3 length: 14 residues. V trimming: 6 bases; J trimming: 5 bases; junction bases outside the gene matches: 4. The CDR3 DNA sequence: TGCGCCAGCAGACTAGCGGGACCCGACAATGAGCAGTTCTTC. It specifies CASRLAGPDNEQFF.

This rearrangement joins TRBV20-1 to TRBJ2-5, with 7 positions matching TRBD1. V shed 5 bases, J shed 1 base, and the junction held 10 bases outside the gene matches. This CDR3 contains 15 residues. CDR1 is DFQATT and CDR2 is SNEGSKA in the germline V gene (reference sequence). This CDR3 is CSACPGQRSQETQYF. CDR3 coding DNA: TGCAGTGCTTGCCCGGGACAGCGATCCCAAGAGACCCAGTACTTC.

The chain links TRBV29-1 to TRBJ2-1, with D unclear. The CDR3 runs 14 residues. The germline CDR1 and CDR2 sequences are SQVTM and ANQGSEA. V was shortened by 3 bases and J by 0 bases, with 9 bases between the two germline ends. The DNA for the CDR3 is TGCAGCGTTGACCGCGCGAGCTCCTACAATGAGCAGTTCTTC. It translates to CSVDRASSYNEQFF.

This clonotype was counted many times. The chain carries TRBV29-1 and TRBJ1-1, with D perhaps matching TRBD1 (5 bases). This CDR3 region has 15 residues. Trimming took off 1 base at V and 4 bases at J, with 16 bases between the two ends. Looked up from germline, CDR1 is SQVTM and CDR2 is ANQGSEA. CDR3 residues: CSVEALSRGFTEAFF. CDR3 coding DNA: TGCAGCGTTGAAGCTTTATCTCGGGGCTTCACTGAAGCTTTCTTT.

J is TRBJ2-3 and V is TRBV7-3, with D unresolved. Germline-derived CDR1 and CDR2 are SGHTA and FQGTGA. The CDR3 is made up of 13 amino acids. The germline V and J ends were trimmed by 5 bases and 8 bases, with 14 bases remaining between them. The CDR3 DNA reads as TGTGCCAGCAGCCCCGATCCTGGAACTACGCAGTATTTT. It translates to CASSPDPGTTQYF.

This clonotype appeared a few times. The rearrangement links TRBV5-1 to TRBJ2-7, with TRBD2 matching 7 bases. V shed 5 bases and J 3 bases; nucleotides not matched to a gene: 5. This CDR3 spans 13 amino acids. In germline, CDR1 is SGHRS, CDR2 YFSETQ. DNA for the CDR3: TGCGCCAGCAGACACGGGGACTACTACGAGCAGTACTTC. Translated, it gives CASRHGDYYEQYF.

This chain uses TRBV6-1 with TRBJ2-2; D remains unclear. With 6 bases removed from V and 6 bases from J, the gap between germline ends came to 11 bases. The CDR3 length is 13 residues. Germline V gene data show CDR1 as MNHNS and CDR2 as SASEGT. CDR3 sequence (DNA): TGTGCCAGCAGCCCAAAAAGAGCCGGGGAGCTGTTTTTT. As protein: CASSPKRAGELFF.

This clonotype was counted a few times. The chain couples TRBV6-5 to TRBJ1-3; D not resolved. Germline assignment: CDR1 MNHEY and CDR2 SVGAGI. V dropped 0 bases and J dropped 0 bases, with 6 bases sitting between them. The CDR3 loop spans 15 amino acids. CDR3 in amino acids: CASSYSRDSGNTIYF. The DNA of the CDR3 is TGTGCCAGCAGTTACTCGCGGGACTCTGGAAACACCATATATTTT.

This clonotype came up a few times. The chain recombines TRBV5-4 with TRBJ2-5; no definite D call. CDR3 length: 14 residues. Germline V gene lookup returns CDR1 SGHNT and CDR2 YYREEE (reference sequence). Trimming took 0 bases from V and 2 from J, leaving 8 bases between them. The CDR3 sequence is CASSLDVTQETQYF. The DNA of the CDR3 is TGTGCCAGCAGCTTGGACGTAACGCAAGAGACCCAGTACTTC.

The J gene is TRBJ2-2, the V gene TRBV12-3 or TRBV12-4; 10 bases are a match to TRBD2. This CDR3 is built from 18 residues. Germline trimming cut 4 bases from V and 1 base from J; bases unmatched to any gene: 9. CDR3 sequence (DNA): TGTGCCAGCAGTTCCCCCTCCCTAGCGGGGGAGAACACCGGGGAGCTGTTTTTT. It codes for CASSSPSLAGENTGELFF.

This chain connects TRBV7-9 to TRBJ2-1, with D uncertain. Trimming pared 5 bases from V and 3 bases from J, leaving 8 bases between. Germline CDR1 and CDR2: SEHNR and FQNEAQ (reference sequence). CDR3 size: 13 residues. CDR3: CASSHLGYNEQFF. CDR3 bases: TGTGCCAGCAGCCATCTCGGCTACAATGAGCAGTTCTTC.

This clonotype showed up just a few times. V gene TRBV12-3 or TRBV12-4 combines with J gene TRBJ2-1; TRBD2 agrees at 8 bases. This CDR3 is built from 15 residues. The V segment lost 3 bases and the J segment 9 bases; nucleotides outside the gene matches: 10. CDR3 coding DNA: TGTGCCAGCAGTTTCCCCGGGGGGGACTCGGGTGAGCAGTTCTTC. It is translated as CASSFPGGDSGEQFF.

The chain carries TRBV9 and TRBJ1-2, with a possible D match to TRBD1 (6 bases). From germline, CDR1 is SGDLS and CDR2 YYNGEE. The CDR3 consists of 14 residues. Trimming took 0 bases from V and 8 from J, leaving 14 bases between them. The CDR3 bases are TGTGCCAGCAGCGTAGGAGGACTCCAGGGGGGCTACACCTTC. Its translation: CASSVGGLQGGYTF.

This clonotype has only a few counts. The chain joins TRBV30 to TRBJ2-2, with a weak D call TRBD2 (5 bases). V lost 4 bases and J 4 bases, leaving 13 bases between the germline ends. The length of the CDR3 is 14 residues. Germline assignment: CDR1 GTSNPN and CDR2 SVGIG (reference sequence). The CDR3 sequence is CAWIGSAGTGELFF. The CDR3 nucleotides are TGTGCCTGGATTGGGAGCGCGGGCACCGGGGAGCTGTTTTTT.